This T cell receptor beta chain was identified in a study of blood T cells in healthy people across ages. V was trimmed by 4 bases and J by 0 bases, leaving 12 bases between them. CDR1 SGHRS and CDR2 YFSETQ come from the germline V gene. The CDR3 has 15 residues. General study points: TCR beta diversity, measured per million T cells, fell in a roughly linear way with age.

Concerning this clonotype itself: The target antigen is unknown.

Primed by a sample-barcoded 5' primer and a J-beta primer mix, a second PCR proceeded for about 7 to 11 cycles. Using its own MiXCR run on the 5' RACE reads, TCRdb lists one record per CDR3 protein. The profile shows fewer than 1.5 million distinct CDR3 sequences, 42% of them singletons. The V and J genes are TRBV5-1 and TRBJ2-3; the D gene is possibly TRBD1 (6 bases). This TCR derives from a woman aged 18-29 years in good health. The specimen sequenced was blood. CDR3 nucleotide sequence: TGCGCCAGCAGCCCAGGGGTCTCTAGCACAGATACGCAGTATTTT. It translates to CASSPGVSSTDTQYF.